The clone carrying this T cell receptor (beta chain) was recorded a few times. Its specificity is unknown. The data are from a study of shared clonotypes between healthy human individuals. The material for each subset, its genomic DNA, was split evenly across several immunoSEQ plates. Profiled with immunoSEQ multiplex PCR; TCRdb holds only in-frame clones, not every one. The table lists roughly 2.2 million clones, around 93% of them singletons. Study conclusions and caveats: A generally larger estimated richness was seen in naive subsets than in memory subsets. Generation of non-shared clonotypes was less probable than generation of clonotypes shared by all four donors.

V lost 4 bases and J lost 2, with 9 bases in between. The CDR3 runs to 14 residues. Per germline, CDR1 MNHEY and CDR2 SMNVEV (reference sequence). This TCR was recovered from a man between 18 and 29 years old in good health. Some clones in this sample may be carry-over from other donors' samples. The specimen sequenced was naive CD4+ T cells from PBMCs. Indicated subset: CD45RA+ positively selected. The rearrangement joins TRBV27 to TRBJ1-5, with D unresolved. CDR3 nucleotide sequence: TGTGCCAGCAGTTCGGAATCCCGCAATCAGCCCCAGCATTTT. Its translation is CASSSESRNQPQHF.